The T cell receptor (beta chain) under discussion was sequenced for a study of blood T cell repertoires in COVID-19. About the research overall: The samples span acute and convalescent COVID-19 from the United States, Italy and Spain. PBMCs, B-cell-depleted T cells, or T cells provided the cDNA or gDNA that made up the material.

Authors' processing steps: Estimation of nucleated cell counts was performed using reference gene primer amplification. Only in-frame clones appear in the TCRdb table, and some are missing; sequencing was by immunoSEQ multiplex PCR. Clonal size and the V and J genes are those of that table, whereas D and trimming came from the DNA. This sample has roughly 160,000 clones, with around nine tenths found just once. Germline lookup yields CDR1 MNHEY and CDR2 SMNVEV (reference sequence). V lost 4 bases to trimming and J lost 2 bases, with 9 bases between them. The CDR3 is made up of 13 amino acids. The specimen sequenced was peripheral blood. The chain carries TRBV27 and TRBJ2-7; a possible D gene is TRBD1 (6 bases). The clonotype was recovered from a man between 50 and 59 years old with acute or convalescent COVID-19. The CDR3 DNA reads as TGTGCCAGCAGTTCCCCAGGGGCCTACGAGCAGTACGTC. It translates to CASSSPGAYEQYV.